The 30 T cell receptor beta chains below come from one sample, sequenced in a study of T cell repertoires in cytomegalovirus infection. From the reads, TCRdb called clonotypes with MiXCR, one entry per CDR3 protein. This table has 150,000 to 200,000 distinct CDR3 sequences, about an eighth appearing once. Sequencing used PBMCs. The receptors were gathered from a human donor in good health (CMV status not recorded). Some clones in this sample may be carry-over from other donors' samples.

The chain joins TRBV18 to TRBJ1-2, with a possible D match to TRBD1 (5 bases). The CDR3 contains 14 residues. V lost 3 bases, J lost 4 bases, and 12 bases lay in between. Germline CDR1 and CDR2: KGHSH and LQKENI. In nucleotides, the CDR3 is TGTGCCAGCTCACCCGCAGGGCTCGGCTATGGCTACACCTTC. Its translation is CASSPAGLGYGYTF.

The chain has TRBV7-9 and TRBJ2-7; D is possibly TRBD1 (6 bases). The V and J ends lost 4 bases and 2 bases respectively, with 9 bases between them. Germline CDR1 reads SEHNR; CDR2 reads FQNEAQ (reference sequence). The CDR3 has 13 amino acids. CDR3 sequence reads: CASSYPGAYEQYF. The CDR3 DNA reads as TGTGCCAGCAGCTACCCAGGGGCCTACGAGCAGTACTTC.

The chain carries TRBV10-3 and TRBJ1-5, with 11 positions matching TRBD1. This CDR3 has 16 amino acids. Germline V CDR1 and CDR2: ENHRY, SYGVKD. The CDR3 nucleotides are TGTGCGTCTCTCCCGGGACAGGGGGACATTAGTCAGCCCCAGCATTTT. Amino acid sequence: CASLPGQGDISQPQHF.

This clonotype was counted at least ten times. V and J are TRBV6-2 or TRBV6-3 and TRBJ1-2; D uncertain. The germline V gene has CDR1 MNHEY and CDR2 SVGEGT. The CDR3 covers 22 residues. V lost 0 bases and J 4 bases, leaving 33 bases between the germline ends. The DNA of the CDR3 is TGTGCCAGCAGTTACTCCGGTAACATAAACTCCCCAGACTTCTTCTATACCTATGGCTACACCTTC. This translates into CASSYSGNINSPDFFYTYGYTF.

Many counts were recorded for this clonotype. The chain combines TRBV20-1 with TRBJ2-7, with 11 bases matching TRBD2. Germline V gene data show CDR1 as DFQATT and CDR2 as SNEGSKA (reference sequence). This CDR3 spans 14 amino acids. V lost 5 bases and J lost 6; bases outside the gene matches: 9. CDR3 protein: CSALTTSGEGEQYF. CDR3 bases: TGCAGTGCTTTGACGACTAGCGGGGAAGGCGAGCAGTACTTC.

The V gene is TRBV28, the J gene TRBJ2-7; tentatively, D is TRBD2 (5 bases). The germline CDR1 and CDR2 sequences are MDHEN and SYDVKM. V was pared by 6 bases and J by 1 base, with 13 bases between. CDR3 length equals 14 residues. CDR3 sequence reads: CASRPRGPSYEQYF. The CDR3 coding sequence is TGTGCCAGCAGACCTAGAGGGCCATCCTACGAGCAGTACTTC.

This clonotype has a count of ten or more. The CDR3 DNA reads as TGTGCCAGCAGTTCGGGGACAGGGAGAAGGCCTGAAGCTTTCTTT. It is translated as CASSSGTGRRPEAFF. The V and J genes are TRBV28 and TRBJ1-1, with 9 bases lining up with TRBD1. The CDR3 is made up of 15 amino acids. The ends lost 4 bases at V and 6 bases at J; junction bases unmatched: 9. Looked up from germline, CDR1 is MDHEN and CDR2 is SYDVKM. Full variable domain (outside the CDR3, taken from reference TRBV28 and TRBJ1-1): DVKVTQSSRYLVKRTGEKVFLECVQDMDHENMFWYRQDPGLGLRLIYFSYDVKMKEKGDIPEGYSVSREKKERFSLILESASTNQTSMYLCASSSGTGRRPEAFFGQGTRLTVV.

V is TRBV5-1 and J is TRBJ1-4, with D perhaps TRBD1 (5 bases). V was cut by 6 bases and J by 10 bases, with 16 bases left in between. In germline, CDR1 is SGHRS, CDR2 YFSETQ. The CDR3 spans 13 residues. The DNA of the CDR3 is TGCGCCAGCACCCCCGCCGGGGGGGGAAAACTGTTTTTT. It codes for CASTPAGGGKLFF. Complete variable domain (other parts from reference TRBV5-1 and TRBJ1-4): KAGVTQTPRYLIKTRGQQVTLSCSPISGHRSVSWYQQTPGQGLQFLFEYFSETQRNKGNFPGRFSGRQFSNSRSEMNVSTLELGDSALYLCASTPAGGGKLFFGSGTQLSVL.

V usage is TRBV28 and J usage is TRBJ2-1, with TRBD2 identical over 10 bases. The CDR3 is 15 amino acids. V was pared by 1 base and J by 9 bases, with 6 bases of the junction left unmatched. Germline V gene data show CDR1 as MDHEN and CDR2 as SYDVKM. The CDR3, as DNA: TGTGCCAGCAGTTTATCACTGGGACTAGCGCCTGAGCAGTTCTTC. Protein: CASSLSLGLAPEQFF.

This clonotype came up many times. The chain is built from TRBV7-6 and TRBJ2-3, with D uncertain. The CDR3 sequence is 15 residues long. The V end was cut by 0 bases, the J end by 2 bases, with 9 bases between. CDR1 and CDR2 from the germline V gene are SGHVS and FNYEAQ. As DNA, the CDR3 is TGTGCCAGCAGCTTAGCGCTGGACCCCACAGATACGCAGTATTTT. This translates into CASSLALDPTDTQYF.

This clonotype was recorded at least ten times. This chain connects TRBV7-2 to TRBJ1-5; D is perhaps TRBD1 (6 bases). The CDR3 consists of 16 residues. The germline CDR1 and CDR2 sequences are SGHTA and FQGNSA. V lost 5 bases, J lost 1 base, and 15 bases lay in between. CDR3 sequence reads: CASSPGAIGSNQPQHF. CDR3 sequence (DNA): TGTGCCAGCAGCCCGGGGGCCATAGGGAGCAATCAGCCCCAGCATTTT.

The chain links TRBV12-3 or TRBV12-4 to TRBJ2-1, with D perhaps matching TRBD1 (6 bases). Trimming cost V 3 bases and J 7 bases, with 16 bases left between them. There are 15 residues in the CDR3. The CDR3 spells CASSFTQGMGNEQFF. CDR3 sequence (DNA): TGTGCCAGCAGTTTCACCCAGGGGATGGGTAATGAGCAGTTCTTC.

This clonotype has a count of ten or more. The chain joins TRBV6-1 to TRBJ1-5; no clear D. Germline-derived CDR1 and CDR2 are MNHNS and SASEGT. Trimming cost V 8 bases and J 4 bases, with 12 bases left between them. The CDR3 length is 13 residues. The CDR3 spells CASSQPENQPQHF. The CDR3 DNA follows: TGTGCCAGCTCCCAGCCAGAGAATCAGCCCCAGCATTTT.

This clonotype has just a few counts. This rearrangement joins TRBV20-1 to TRBJ1-5; possible D gene TRBD1, 5 bases. The CDR3 has 13 amino acids. Trimming took off 5 bases at V and 3 bases at J, with 11 bases between the two ends. Germline V gene sequence: CDR1 DFQATT, CDR2 SNEGSKA (reference sequence). The DNA of the CDR3 is TGCAGTGCTTCGTCGGGGGACAATCAGCCCCAGCATTTT. Residues: CSASSGDNQPQHF.

The chain employs TRBV28 and TRBJ2-3; the D is unclear. Trimming left V 9 bases short and J 2 bases short, with 12 bases between. Germline-derived CDR1 and CDR2 are MDHEN and SYDVKM. This CDR3 contains 13 residues. The CDR3 DNA follows: TGTGCCAGTGCAAATGGGGTCACAGATACGCAGTATTTT. Protein product: CASANGVTDTQYF.

This clonotype was detected a few times. The chain recombines TRBV5-6 with TRBJ2-7; 15 positions agree with TRBD2. With V trimmed by 4 bases and J by 2 bases, 7 bases remained unmatched. Germline-derived CDR1 and CDR2 are SGHDT and YYEEEE. The CDR3 consists of 17 residues. In DNA form, the CDR3 reads TGTGCCAGCAGCCGCCCGGGACTAGCGGGAGGAACCTACGAGCAGTACTTC. As protein: CASSRPGLAGGTYEQYF.

V usage is TRBV7-9 and J usage is TRBJ2-7; D possibly corresponds to TRBD2 (5 bases). With 11 bases removed from V and 4 bases from J, the gap between germline ends came to 15 bases. The CDR3 extends over 12 amino acids. The V gene's germline CDR1 is SEHNR and CDR2 FQNEAQ (reference sequence). The DNA of the CDR3 is TGTGCCGCGTCTCGGGGAGTGTACGAGCAGTACTTC. Residues: CAASRGVYEQYF.

The chain recombines TRBV2 with TRBJ1-1; 7 nucleotides match TRBD1. J was trimmed by 1 base and V by 8 bases; bases with no gene match: 4. The germline V gene encodes CDR1 SNHLY and CDR2 FYNNEI. This CDR3 is built from 13 residues. The CDR3 bases are TGTGCCAGCGACAGGGTCAAGAACACTGAAGCTTTCTTT. This codes for CASDRVKNTEAFF.

The V call is TRBV19, the J call TRBJ1-1, with 7 bases that match TRBD1. V lost 7 bases and J lost 6; bases outside the gene matches: 14. The CDR3 has 15 amino acids. Looked up from germline, CDR1 is LNHDA and CDR2 is SQIVND (reference sequence). CDR3 bases: TGTGCCAGTACCCCAGAGGGGGCTATTCTGGCTGAAGCTTTCTTT. This translates into CASTPEGAILAEAFF. The whole variable domain, filled in from reference TRBV19 and TRBJ1-1, reads DGGITQSPKYLFRKEGQNVTLSCEQNLNHDAMYWYRQDPGQGLRLIYYSQIVNDFQKGDIAEGYSVSREKKESFPLTVTSAQKNPTAFYLCASTPEGAILAEAFFGQGTRLTVV.

Written as DNA, the CDR3 is TGCAGTGCTTTGGACCGGGGGAATCAGCCCCAGCATTTT. It is translated as CSALDRGNQPQHF. The chain combines TRBV20-1 with TRBJ1-5, with D possibly being TRBD1 (5 bases). Germline loops: CDR1 DFQATT, CDR2 SNEGSKA (reference sequence). With 5 bases removed from V and 4 bases from J, the gap between germline ends came to 12 bases. The length of the CDR3 is 13 residues.

This clonotype showed up many times. The chain carries TRBV29-1 and TRBJ2-3; 8 bases agree with TRBD2. Germline V gives CDR1 SQVTM, CDR2 ANQGSEA. The ends lost 1 base at V and 11 bases at J; junction bases unmatched: 11. This CDR3 is built from 14 residues. The CDR3 nucleotides are TGCAGCGTTGAAGCGGTAGCGGGATCTGGTAAGCAGTATTTT. This sequence encodes CSVEAVAGSGKQYF.

This chain uses TRBV10-3 with TRBJ1-1; the D is unclear. The CDR3 loop spans 13 amino acids. The germline CDR1 and CDR2 sequences are ENHRY and SYGVKD. Deletions cut 0 bases from V and 7 bases from J, with 9 bases between. The CDR3 protein is CAISESIAVEAFF. In DNA form, the CDR3 reads TGTGCCATCAGTGAGTCGATTGCCGTTGAAGCTTTCTTT.

This clonotype was detected ten times or more. V usage is TRBV7-2 and J usage is TRBJ2-1, with D perhaps being TRBD1 or TRBD2 (6 bases each). The CDR3 is made up of 15 amino acids. Trimming removed 3 bases from V and 6 bases from J, with 15 bases in between. Per germline, CDR1 SGHTA and CDR2 FQGNSA. The CDR3 region has the DNA TGTGCCAGCAGCTTGGGGACGCCGGGGGCCAATGAGCAGTTCTTC. Encoded protein: CASSLGTPGANEQFF.

This clonotype has only a few counts. The gene calls are TRBV7-3 and TRBJ2-5; perhaps TRBD2 as D (6 bases). This CDR3 has 15 amino acids. In germline, CDR1 is SGHTA, CDR2 FQGTGA. The V gene lost 5 bases and the J gene lost 5 bases, with 18 bases spanning the gap. The CDR3 DNA sequence: TGTGCCAGCAGCACTACCAGGGAGAGCGGGGAGACCCAGTACTTC. Translated, it gives CASSTTRESGETQYF. The whole variable domain, remainder taken from reference TRBV7-3 and TRBJ2-5, is GAGVSQTPSNKVTEKGKYVELRCDPISGHTALYWYRQSLGQGPEFLIYFQGTGAADDSGLPNDRFFAVRPEGSVSTLKIQRTERGDSAVYLCASSTTRESGETQYFGPGTRLLVL.

The chain employs TRBV28 and TRBJ1-1, with a possible D match to TRBD1 (6 bases). Trimming cost V 5 bases and J 0 bases, with 16 bases left between them. The germline V gene has CDR1 MDHEN and CDR2 SYDVKM. The CDR3 runs 16 residues. The CDR3 spells CASSVGGASMNTEAFF. Here the CDR3 DNA reads TGTGCCAGCAGTGTAGGGGGGGCATCCATGAACACTGAAGCTTTCTTT.

This clonotype occurred many times. This chain links TRBV7-2 with TRBJ1-2; D gene ambiguous. Germline loops: CDR1 SGHTA, CDR2 FQGNSA. The length of the CDR3 is 12 residues. DNA for the CDR3: TGTGTCTCGGCCCGGGAGAGCTATGGCTACACCTTC. Amino acid sequence: CVSARESYGYTF.

This clonotype was counted ten times or more. The chain has TRBV7-2 and TRBJ1-1; D is unclear. This CDR3 spans 15 amino acids. Trimming removed 2 bases at V and 4 bases at J, with 14 bases between. Germline CDR1 SGHTA, CDR2 FQGNSA. CDR3 sequence: CASSLYLGMSTEAFF. In nucleotides, the CDR3 is TGTGCCAGCAGCTTATATCTGGGGATGTCCACTGAAGCTTTCTTT.

The J gene is TRBJ2-2, the V gene TRBV7-9; D gene unclear. The V end lost 5 bases, the J end lost 3 bases, and 4 bases lay between the germline ends. CDR1 and CDR2 (germline): SEHNR, FQNEAQ (reference sequence). This CDR3 is built from 12 residues. The CDR3 DNA sequence: TGTGCCAGCAGCCGAGACACCGGGGAGCTGTTTTTT. This codes for CASSRDTGELFF.

The rearrangement uses TRBV20-1 and TRBJ2-7; maybe TRBD2 (5 bases). Germline V lookup: CDR1 DFQATT, CDR2 SNEGSKA (reference sequence). The CDR3 spans 12 residues. V lost 4 bases, J lost 2 bases, and 9 bases lay in between. CDR3 nucleotides: TGCAGTGCTAAATACGGGGCCTACGAGCAGTACTTC. Translated: CSAKYGAYEQYF.

In this sample, this clonotype turned up many times. The CDR3 coding sequence is TGTGCCAGCAGCAGAGGGACAGGGAGGACCTCTGGAAACACCATATATTTT. Residues: CASSRGTGRTSGNTIYF. The V call is TRBV11-2, the J call TRBJ1-3; 9 bases match TRBD1. There are 17 residues in the CDR3. V lost 5 bases, J lost 0 bases, and 8 bases stayed unmatched. Looked up from germline, CDR1 is SGHAT and CDR2 is FQNNGV.